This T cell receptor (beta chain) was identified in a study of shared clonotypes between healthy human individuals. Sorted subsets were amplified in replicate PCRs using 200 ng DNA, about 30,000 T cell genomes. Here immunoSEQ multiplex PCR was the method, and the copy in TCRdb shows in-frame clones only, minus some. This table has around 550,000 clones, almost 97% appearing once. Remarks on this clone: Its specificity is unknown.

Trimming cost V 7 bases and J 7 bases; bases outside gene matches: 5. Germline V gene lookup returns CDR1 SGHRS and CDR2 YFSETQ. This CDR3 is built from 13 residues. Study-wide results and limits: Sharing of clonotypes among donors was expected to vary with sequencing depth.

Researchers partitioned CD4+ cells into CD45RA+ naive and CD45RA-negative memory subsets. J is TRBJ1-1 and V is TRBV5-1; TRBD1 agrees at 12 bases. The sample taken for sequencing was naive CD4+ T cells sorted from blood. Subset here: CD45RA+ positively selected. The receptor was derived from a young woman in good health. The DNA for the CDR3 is TGCGCCAGCCGGGACAGGGGGCTTCATGAAGCTTTCTTT. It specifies CASRDRGLHEAFF.